The entry below describes one TCR beta chain. Its antigen is undetermined. Germline CDR1 and CDR2: SGHNT and YYREEE (reference sequence). This CDR3 spans 14 amino acids. V lost 0 bases and J lost 5; bases outside the gene matches: 2. Both blood RNA, taken from unsorted whole blood, and germline DNA were extracted. These data are taken from a study of tumor-infiltrating lymphocytes in primary liver carcinoma. Study-level background: Surgery removed the patients' primary liver carcinoma. Samples yielded about 3.65 to 7.5 million productive TCRbeta reads, similar across tissue types. Broader study findings: Tumor-adjacent and tumor-blood pairs overlapped less than tumor region pairs did. Blood fell significantly below tumors in its top-250-clone fraction (p = 0.039).

The template, 450 to 650 ng total RNA, yielded TCR beta cDNA made with a constant-region primer. Each TCR beta library was derived from three nested multiplex PCR rounds that employed slightly modified ARM-PCR. The first two PCR rounds, around 10 cycles each, used TRBV1-TRBV30 forward primers and a C-beta reverse primer. TCRdb ran MiXCR on the multiplex PCR reads and lists one entry per CDR3 protein. This sample carries 310,000 or so distinct CDR3 sequences, 45% to 70% of them seen once, and the ten largest clones take 15% to 20%. The source is a woman in her 30s with primary liver carcinoma and hepatitis B virus infection. The chain recombines TRBV5-4 with TRBJ2-1, with TRBD2 matching over 7 bases. Input material: peripheral blood. As DNA, the CDR3 is TGTGCCAGCAGCTTGGACGGGGGGAACAATGAGCAGTTCTTC. It translates to CASSLDGGNNEQFF.